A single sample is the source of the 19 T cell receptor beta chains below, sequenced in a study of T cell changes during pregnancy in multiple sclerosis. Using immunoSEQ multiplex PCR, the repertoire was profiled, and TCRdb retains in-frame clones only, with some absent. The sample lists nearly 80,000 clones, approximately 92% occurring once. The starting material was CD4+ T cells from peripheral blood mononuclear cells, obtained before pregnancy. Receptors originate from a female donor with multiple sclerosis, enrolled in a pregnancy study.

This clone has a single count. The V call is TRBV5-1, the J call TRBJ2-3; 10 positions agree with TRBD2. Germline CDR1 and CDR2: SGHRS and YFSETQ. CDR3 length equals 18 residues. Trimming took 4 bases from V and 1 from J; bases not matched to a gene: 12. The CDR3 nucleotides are TGCGCCAGCAGCCGCTACCCAAGCCTAGCGGGGGGCACAGATACGCAGTATTTT. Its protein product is CASSRYPSLAGGTDTQYF.

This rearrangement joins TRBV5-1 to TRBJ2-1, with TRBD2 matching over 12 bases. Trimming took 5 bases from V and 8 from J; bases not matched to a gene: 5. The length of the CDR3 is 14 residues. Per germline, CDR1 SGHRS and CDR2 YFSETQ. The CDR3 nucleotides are TGCGCCAGCAGACTAGCGGGGGGCCCCGATGAGCAGTTCTTC. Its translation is CASRLAGGPDEQFF.

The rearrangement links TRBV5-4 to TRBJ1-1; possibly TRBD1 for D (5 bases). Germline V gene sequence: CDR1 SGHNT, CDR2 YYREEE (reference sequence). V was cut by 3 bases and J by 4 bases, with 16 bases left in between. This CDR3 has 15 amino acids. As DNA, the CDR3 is TGTGCCAGCAGCTCGCTCATGGGGGGTTCCACTGAAGCTTTCTTT. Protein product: CASSSLMGGSTEAFF. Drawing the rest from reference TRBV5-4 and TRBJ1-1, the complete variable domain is ETGVTQSPTHLIKTRGQQVTLRCSSQSGHNTVSWYQQALGQGPQFIFQYYREEENGRGNFPPRFSGLQFPNYSSELNVNALELDDSALYLCASSSLMGGSTEAFFGQGTRLTVV.

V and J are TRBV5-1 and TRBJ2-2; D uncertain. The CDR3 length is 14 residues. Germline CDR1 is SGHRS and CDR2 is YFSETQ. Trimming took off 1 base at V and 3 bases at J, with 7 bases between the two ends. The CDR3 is CASSLTLDTGELFF. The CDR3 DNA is TGCGCCAGCAGCTTGACGCTAGACACCGGGGAGCTGTTTTTT.

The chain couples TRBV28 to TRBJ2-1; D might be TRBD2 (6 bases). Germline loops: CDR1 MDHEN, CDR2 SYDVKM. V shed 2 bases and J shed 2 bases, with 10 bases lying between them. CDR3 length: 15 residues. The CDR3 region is CASSLVAGPYNEQFF. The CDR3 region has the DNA TGTGCCAGCAGTTTAGTGGCGGGACCCTACAATGAGCAGTTCTTC.

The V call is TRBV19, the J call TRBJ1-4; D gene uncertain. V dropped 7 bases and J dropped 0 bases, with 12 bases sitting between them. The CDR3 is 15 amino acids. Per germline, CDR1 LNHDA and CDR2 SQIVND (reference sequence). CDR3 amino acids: CASNTATATNEKLFF. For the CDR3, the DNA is TGTGCCAGTAATACGGCAACAGCAACTAATGAAAAACTGTTTTTT.

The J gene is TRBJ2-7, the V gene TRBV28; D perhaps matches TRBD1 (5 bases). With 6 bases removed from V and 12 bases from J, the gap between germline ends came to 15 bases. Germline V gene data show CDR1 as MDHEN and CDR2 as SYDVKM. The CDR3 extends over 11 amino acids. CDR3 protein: CASSRVGQAYF. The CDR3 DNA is TGTGCCAGCAGCCGAGTAGGACAAGCGTACTTC. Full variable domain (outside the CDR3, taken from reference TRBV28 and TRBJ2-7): DVKVTQSSRYLVKRTGEKVFLECVQDMDHENMFWYRQDPGLGLRLIYFSYDVKMKEKGDIPEGYSVSREKKERFSLILESASTNQTSMYLCASSRVGQAYFGPGTRLTVT.

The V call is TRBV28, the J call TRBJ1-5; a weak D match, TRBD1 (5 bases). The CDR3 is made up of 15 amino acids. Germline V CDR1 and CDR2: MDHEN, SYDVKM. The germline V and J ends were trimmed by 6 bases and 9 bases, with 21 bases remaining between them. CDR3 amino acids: CASRLLSRGGGPQHF. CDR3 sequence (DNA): TGTGCCAGCAGGCTACTTAGCCGCGGGGGGGGGCCCCAGCATTTT.

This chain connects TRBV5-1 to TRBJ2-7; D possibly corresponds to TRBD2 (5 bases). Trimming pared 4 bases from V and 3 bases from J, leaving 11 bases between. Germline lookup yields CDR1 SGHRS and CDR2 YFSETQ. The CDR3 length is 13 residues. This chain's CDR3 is CASSALEGYEQYF. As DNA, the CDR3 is TGCGCCAGCAGCGCCCTAGAGGGCTACGAGCAGTACTTC.

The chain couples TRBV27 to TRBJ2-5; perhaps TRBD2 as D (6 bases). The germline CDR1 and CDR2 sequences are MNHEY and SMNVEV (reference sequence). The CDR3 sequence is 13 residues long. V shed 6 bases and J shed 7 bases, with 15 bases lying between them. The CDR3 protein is CASSVGGAGTQYF. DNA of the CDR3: TGTGCCAGCAGCGTCGGGGGAGCGGGGACCCAGTACTTC.

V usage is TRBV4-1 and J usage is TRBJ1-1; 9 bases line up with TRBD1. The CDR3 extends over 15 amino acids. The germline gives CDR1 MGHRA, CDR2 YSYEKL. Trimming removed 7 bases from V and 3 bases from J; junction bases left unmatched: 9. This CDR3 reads CASTARGQGYTEAFF. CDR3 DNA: TGCGCCAGCACAGCGAGAGGACAGGGGTACACTGAAGCTTTCTTT.

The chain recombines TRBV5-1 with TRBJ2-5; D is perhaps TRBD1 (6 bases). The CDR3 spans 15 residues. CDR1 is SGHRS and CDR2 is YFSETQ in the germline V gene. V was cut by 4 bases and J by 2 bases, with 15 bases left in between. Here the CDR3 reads CASSPAGTRQETQYF. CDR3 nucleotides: TGCGCCAGCAGCCCGGCCGGGACACGACAAGAGACCCAGTACTTC.

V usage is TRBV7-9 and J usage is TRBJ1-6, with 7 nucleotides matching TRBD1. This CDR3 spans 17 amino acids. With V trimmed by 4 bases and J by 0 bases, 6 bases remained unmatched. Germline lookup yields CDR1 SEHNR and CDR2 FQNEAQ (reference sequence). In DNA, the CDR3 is TGTGCCAGCAGCTGGGCAGGGGGTAGCTCCTATAATTCACCCCTCCACTTT. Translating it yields CASSWAGGSSYNSPLHF.

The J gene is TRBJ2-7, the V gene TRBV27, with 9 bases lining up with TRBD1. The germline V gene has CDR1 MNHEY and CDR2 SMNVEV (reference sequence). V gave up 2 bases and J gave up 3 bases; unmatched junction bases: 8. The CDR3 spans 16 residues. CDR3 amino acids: CASSLRWGQGIYEQYF. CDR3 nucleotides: TGTGCCAGCAGTTTAAGGTGGGGACAGGGTATCTACGAGCAGTACTTC.

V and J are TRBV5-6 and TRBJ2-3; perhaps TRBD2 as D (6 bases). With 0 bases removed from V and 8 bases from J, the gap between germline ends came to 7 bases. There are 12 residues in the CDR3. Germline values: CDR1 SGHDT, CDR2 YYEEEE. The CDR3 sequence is CASSLGGITQYF. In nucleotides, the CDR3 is TGTGCCAGCAGCTTGGGCGGGATTACGCAGTATTTT. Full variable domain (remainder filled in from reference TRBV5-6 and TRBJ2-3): DAGVTQSPTHLIKTRGQQVTLRCSPKSGHDTVSWYQQALGQGPQFIFQYYEEEERQRGNFPDRFSGHQFPNYSSELNVNALLLGDSALYLCASSLGGITQYFGPGTRLTVL.

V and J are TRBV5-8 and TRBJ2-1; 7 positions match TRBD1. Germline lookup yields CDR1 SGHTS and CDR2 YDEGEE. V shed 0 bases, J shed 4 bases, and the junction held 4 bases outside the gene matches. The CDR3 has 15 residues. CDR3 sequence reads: CASSLDRGAYNEQFF. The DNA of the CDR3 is TGTGCCAGCAGCTTGGACAGGGGCGCTTACAATGAGCAGTTCTTC.

This CDR3 reads CASSFGRGTEAFF. DNA for the CDR3: TGCGCCAGCAGCTTTGGACGGGGAACTGAAGCTTTCTTT. The V call is TRBV5-1, the J call TRBJ1-1; no clear D. CDR1 is SGHRS and CDR2 is YFSETQ in the germline V gene. The CDR3 is made up of 13 amino acids. Trimming pared 2 bases from V and 5 bases from J, leaving 10 bases between.

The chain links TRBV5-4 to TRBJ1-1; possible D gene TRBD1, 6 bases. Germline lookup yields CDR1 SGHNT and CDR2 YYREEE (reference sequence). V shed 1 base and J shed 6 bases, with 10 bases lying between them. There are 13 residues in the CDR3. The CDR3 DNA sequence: TGTGCCAGCAGCTTGATAGGGGGGGCTGAAGCTTTCTTT. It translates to CASSLIGGAEAFF. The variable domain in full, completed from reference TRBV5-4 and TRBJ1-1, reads ETGVTQSPTHLIKTRGQQVTLRCSSQSGHNTVSWYQQALGQGPQFIFQYYREEENGRGNFPPRFSGLQFPNYSSELNVNALELDDSALYLCASSLIGGAEAFFGQGTRLTVV.

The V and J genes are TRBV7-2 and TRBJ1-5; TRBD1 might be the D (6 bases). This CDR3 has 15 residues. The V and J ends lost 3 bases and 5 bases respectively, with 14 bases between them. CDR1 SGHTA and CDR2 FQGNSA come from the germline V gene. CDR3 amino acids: CASSLSGAKDQPQHF. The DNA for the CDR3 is TGTGCCAGCAGCTTGTCAGGGGCCAAAGATCAGCCCCAGCATTTT.